Listed below are T cell receptor beta chains from one sample, sequenced in a study of blood T cell repertoires in COVID-19. Only in-frame clones appear in the TCRdb table, and some are missing; sequencing was by immunoSEQ multiplex PCR. The sample includes around 220,000 clones, 84% of them seen just once. The sequenced material came from PBMCs or T cells enriched from blood (not recorded which). The source of these receptors is a woman in her thirties or forties who had recovered from COVID-19. Both conserved end residues are part of each CDR3. The D gene is left open where the match is weak. Clone size appears in some rows only: once, few, many, or a class for an expanded clone.

len: 14; abundance: once; j_gene: TRBJ2-3; d_gene: NA; v_gene: TRBV19; CDR3aa: CASSIGQYTDTQYF; CDR3nt: TGTGCCAGTAGTATAGGGCAGTACACAGATACGCAGTATTTT
len: 14; abundance: NA; j_gene: TRBJ1-3; d_gene: NA; v_gene: TRBV28; CDR3aa: CASKPPLAVGTIYF; CDR3nt: TGTGCCAGCAAACCCCCGTTAGCTGTCGGAACCATATATTTT
len: 13; abundance: NA; j_gene: TRBJ2-1; d_gene: NA; v_gene: TRBV30; CDR3aa: CACLYGEENEQFF; CDR3nt: TGTGCCTGCCTATACGGGGAGGAAAATGAGCAGTTCTTC
len: 14; abundance: NA; j_gene: TRBJ1-1; d_gene: NA; v_gene: TRBV28; CDR3aa: CASSFLSRNTEAFF; CDR3nt: TGTGCCAGCAGTTTTCTGAGTCGGAACACTGAAGCTTTCTTT
len: 15; abundance: NA; j_gene: TRBJ2-7; d_gene: TRBD2; v_gene: TRBV7-2; CDR3aa: CASSVRAGGPYEQYF; CDR3nt: TGTGCCAGCAGCGTAAGAGCGGGAGGCCCCTACGAGCAGTACTTC
len: 12; abundance: NA; j_gene: TRBJ2-1; d_gene: NA; v_gene: TRBV2; CDR3aa: CASSGLEDEQFF; CDR3nt: TGTGCCAGCAGTGGACTGGAGGATGAGCAGTTCTTC
len: 15; abundance: NA; j_gene: TRBJ1-2; d_gene: NA; v_gene: TRBV7-2; CDR3aa: CASSSQTGGNYGYTF; CDR3nt: TGTGCCAGCAGCAGTCAGACAGGAGGTAACTATGGCTACACCTTC
len: 13; abundance: once; j_gene: TRBJ2-5; d_gene: NA; v_gene: TRBV21-1; CDR3aa: CASSRQGCETQYF; CDR3nt: TGTGCCAGCAGCCGACAGGGGTGCGAGACCCAGTACTTC
len: 15; abundance: NA; j_gene: TRBJ2-1; d_gene: NA; v_gene: TRBV4-2; CDR3aa: CASSPSGAPDNEQFF; CDR3nt: TGTGCCAGCAGCCCCAGTGGGGCGCCCGACAATGAGCAGTTCTTC
len: 12; abundance: NA; j_gene: TRBJ2-5; d_gene: NA; v_gene: TRBV3-1/TRBV3-2; CDR3aa: CASSQVLETQYF; CDR3nt: TGTGCCAGCAGCCAAGTACTAGAGACCCAGTACTTC
len: 15; abundance: NA; j_gene: TRBJ2-6; d_gene: NA; v_gene: TRBV30; CDR3aa: CAWSVPGTGANVLTF; CDR3nt: TGTGCCTGGAGTGTACCGGGGACAGGGGCCAACGTCCTGACTTTC